This note documents a single T cell receptor beta chain sequence. Its antigen remains unidentified. This specimen comes from a study of cytomegalovirus exposure and HLA in healthy donors. Study-level information: Approximately 200 million T cells yielded more than 90 million unique TCR beta sequences in earlier analysis.

A multiplex PCR was run with 60 Vbeta primers and 13 Jbeta primers. Measured with immunoSEQ multiplex PCR; TCRdb has only the in-frame clones, and not every one. Of 200,000 to 250,000 clones detected, approximately 78% appear once; the ten largest clones hold 2.9%. V was pared by 4 bases and J by 3 bases, with 8 bases between. The CDR3 sequence is 13 residues long. CDR1 and CDR2 (germline): SGHDT, YYEEEE. Study-wide results and caveats: Follow-up analysis seemed to connect common viral pathogens with several of the most significant clusters identified. TCR beta sequences reportedly predicted most subjects' HLA-A and HLA-B alleles accurately. The study dropped some indistinguishable V segments, TRBV6-2 and TRBV6-3 among them.

The sequenced material came from PBMCs. The TCR sequence derives from a young man in good health and CMV-seronegative. The gene calls are TRBV5-6 and TRBJ2-1; D is undetermined. CDR3: CASSPESYNEQFF. CDR3 bases: TGTGCCAGCAGCCCTGAGAGCTACAATGAGCAGTTCTTC.